This T cell receptor (beta chain) is from a study of T cells in Graves' hyperthyroidism and ophthalmopathy (dated by TCRdb to between 2019 and 2020). Some background on the complete study: Peripheral blood was collected at initial diagnosis, before any treatment. To identify TCR V-J signatures that set the groups apart, the researchers used a discovery cohort of 90 to 100 patients, made up of around 40 with Graves' ophthalmopathy and 57 with stable Graves' hyperthyroidism. Whether ophthalmopathy could be predicted prospectively was tested in an independent validation cohort made up of roughly 19 hyperthyroidism patients plus 17 patients who later progressed to ophthalmopathy. The roughly 99 discovery patients were divided at random into training and test sets in a 7:3 ratio. The study also compared thyroid tissue and blood T-cell repertoires from about six Graves' hyperthyroidism patients. Following sampling, methimazole starting at 30 mg daily was given to hyperthyroidism patients, and high-dose intravenous methylprednisolone was given to ophthalmopathy patients. TCR Vbeta CDR3 sequencing of roughly 140 peripheral blood samples (fewer than 45 ophthalmopathy, 75 or so hyperthyroidism and approximately 17 progressor patients) is reported in the paper. Study-wide conclusions, independent of this receptor: In cross-validation, a model built on a 13 V-J signature told ophthalmopathy apart from stable hyperthyroidism with under 90% sensitivity and approximately 81% specificity, and in testing the same model reached 80%/75%. Most expanded thyroid clonotypes (frequency above 0.001) were also detected in blood, a finding suggesting that blood repertoires may reflect thyroid immune responses. During validation, the model predicted progression to ophthalmopathy a median of around 6 months ahead of onset, with approximately 71% sensitivity and almost 75% specificity. No statistical method was used to set the sample size in advance, and investigators knew the group allocation.

The TCR beta CDR3 regions were amplified from RNA transcripts. A first-round RT-PCR of the TCR CDR3 used the HTBI primer set with the Qiagen OneStep RT-PCR kit. The libraries were constructed in a second round of multiplex PCR and then size-selected and purified. Sequencing of the libraries was done on an Illumina HiSeq2000 using paired-end 100 bp reads. In the paper's pipeline: SOAPnuke was used to process the raw data, with reads discarded if the reads contained adapters or uncalled bases, had a mean Phred below 15, or lacked an exact constant-primer or identifier match. High-quality paired reads were merged with COPE v1.2.5, and unique nucleotide sequences were defined as clonotypes. MiTCR v1.1 was used to align the clonotypes against IMGT TRBV, TRBD and TRBJ reference segments. Analysis was restricted to V-J combinations with a frequency above 0.0001, which covered roughly 99% of repertoires. The TCS score was defined as F50 (clonal expansion) divided by E x V (chaos), with BLOSUM62-based TCRdist calculated between CDR3 peptides within each V-J. Welch's t-statistics and random forest reduced roughly 530 V-J features to 13, which were used in a naive Bayes classifier (R e1071). Using fastp at Q25 and MiXCR, TCRdb reprocessed the public reads and kept productive beta chains. Rows with one shared CDR3 protein collapse into an entry with the most common genes and DNA. The V and J calls and clone size come from TCRdb's table, not from the authors' own analysis. In all, the sample holds approximately 640,000 distinct CDR3 sequences, and approximately 15% of those were seen once. Roughly a sixth of the sample is held by the ten biggest clonotypes.

This clonotype has more than one count but fewer than ten. It lacks a known antigen. Qualities for individual bases were not recorded, and no much larger clone is one base off. The CDR3 covers 14 residues, taking in both the cysteine and the phenylalanine. The retained sequence is limited to the CDR3, 42 bases, with the frame set at the first base. V lost 7 bases and J lost 0 bases; the stretch between them is 9 bases long. The germline V gene gives CDR1 as MDHEN and CDR2 as SYDVKM. Stable Graves' hyperthyroidism was defined as the absence of progression to ophthalmopathy over 18 months of follow-up. Hyperthyroidism patients were newly diagnosed, with disease duration under 2 months, and aged 18 to 65 years. Any patient with an uncontrolled infection, another autoimmune disease, pregnancy or lactation was excluded. Diagnoses were based on clinical symptoms, serum thyroxine and TRAb, thyroid ultrasound and orbital computed tomography. PBMCs were isolated from 7.5 to 10 ml of fresh peripheral blood by Ficoll-Paque density gradient centrifugation. Total RNA was extracted using Trizol reagent, and RNA quality was assessed on an Agilent 2100 Bioanalyzer.

This receptor was taken from a man aged 45 to 65 with Graves' hyperthyroidism. Recombination linked TRBV28 to TRBJ1-4; the best D guess is TRBD1, with 5 bases matching. Input material: blood. The CDR3 protein is CASNDRSTNEKLFF. The sequenced DNA: TGTGCCAGCAACGACAGATCAACTAATGAAAAACTGTTTTTT.